What follows are 14 T cell receptor beta chains derived from one specimen sequenced in a study of glioma-infiltrating T cells. The iRepertoire nested amplicon-rescue multiplex PCR amplified TCR alpha and beta CDR3s from RNA. TCRdb passed the multiplex PCR reads through MiXCR, listing each CDR3 protein once. The sample consists of over 70,000 distinct CDR3 sequences, 20% to 25% of them appearing once. Material for sequencing was glioma tissue, nonneoplastic brain tissue, or PBMCs (not recorded which). The receptors here all came from a human donor with low-grade glioma or glioblastoma, undergoing nonglioma brain surgery, or in good health (not recorded which).

This clonotype was counted ten times or more. This chain connects TRBV6-1 to TRBJ1-6, with D unclear. Germline assignment: CDR1 MNHNS and CDR2 SASEGT. V was clipped by 7 bases and J by 5 bases, with 12 bases between them. The CDR3 sequence is 14 residues long. The CDR3 sequence: CASNPGVNNSPLHF. The CDR3 DNA sequence: TGTGCCAGCAATCCGGGAGTTAATAATTCACCCCTCCACTTT.

The rearrangement links TRBV20-1 to TRBJ2-1; either TRBD1 or TRBD2 may fit D (6 bases each). The ends were cut back, 2 bases at V and 6 bases at J, with 8 bases in the middle. Germline assignment: CDR1 DFQATT and CDR2 SNEGSKA (reference sequence). The CDR3 has 12 residues. The CDR3 sequence is CSARWGANEQFF. In DNA, the CDR3 is TGCAGTGCTAGATGGGGGGCCAATGAGCAGTTCTTC.

This chain links TRBV5-1 with TRBJ2-1; 11 bases match TRBD2. CDR1 and CDR2 (germline): SGHRS, YFSETQ. This CDR3 has 16 amino acids. Losses at the gene ends were 1 base for V and 5 bases for J; bases not matched to a gene: 5. CDR3 bases: TGCGCCAGCAGCTTGACTAGCGGGAGTCAAAACAATGAGCAGTTCTTC. It specifies CASSLTSGSQNNEQFF.

The V gene is TRBV19, the J gene TRBJ1-5; perhaps TRBD1 as D (6 bases). This CDR3 is built from 15 residues. Germline V CDR1 and CDR2: LNHDA, SQIVND (reference sequence). The ends were cut back, 6 bases at V and 5 bases at J, with 17 bases in the middle. The CDR3 DNA reads as TGTGCCAGTAGCCCCCAAGGGGGGGTCTATCAGCCCCAGCATTTT. Translation: CASSPQGGVYQPQHF.

Remarks on this clonotype: This may stem from a read error, because a much larger clone lies one nucleotide away. The chain uses TRBV7-9 and TRBJ1-1; 8 bases line up with TRBD1. Germline V gene lookup returns CDR1 SEHNR and CDR2 FQNEAQ (reference sequence). V shed 6 bases, J shed 6 bases, and the junction held 6 bases outside the gene matches. The CDR3 extends over 13 amino acids. The DNA of the CDR3 is TGTGCCAGCAGTCGGACAGGGACCGCTGAAGCTTTCTTT. Translating gives CASSRTGTAEAFF. Combining the CDR3 with reference TRBV7-9 and TRBJ1-1 gives the whole variable domain DTGVSQNPRHKITKRGQNVTFRCDPISEHNRLYWYRQTLGQGPEFLTYFQNEAQLEKSRLLSDRFSAERPKGSFSTLEIQRTEQGDSAMYLCASSRTGTAEAFFGQGTRLTVV.

In regard to this clonotype: A much larger clonotype is one base distant, so this may be a read error. The genes are TRBV7-2 and TRBJ2-5; a possible D gene is TRBD1 (6 bases). CDR3 length: 14 amino acids. The germline CDR1 and CDR2 sequences are SGHTA and FQGNSA. CDR3 nucleotide sequence: TGTGCCAGCAGCCCTGACAGGCGCCAAGAGAACCAGTACTTC. This gives the protein CASSPDRRQENQYF.

V and J are TRBV30 and TRBJ1-1; D uncertain. From germline, CDR1 is GTSNPN and CDR2 SVGIG (reference sequence). Trimming took 2 bases from V and 1 from J, leaving 8 bases between them. The CDR3 covers 13 residues. CDR3 sequence reads: CAWSRSRNTEAFF. CDR3 in DNA: TGTGCCTGGAGTAGGTCCAGGAACACTGAAGCTTTCTTT.

This clonotype was detected many times. The genes are TRBV20-1 and TRBJ2-2; 7 bases fit TRBD2. Germline lookup yields CDR1 DFQATT and CDR2 SNEGSKA (reference sequence). V lost 7 bases to trimming and J lost 2 bases; unmatched junction nucleotides: 10. This CDR3 is 15 amino acids long. The CDR3 loop is CSVEAGVLNTGELFF. The CDR3 DNA sequence: TGCAGTGTTGAGGCGGGAGTGTTAAACACCGGGGAGCTGTTTTTT.

The sample holds many counts of this clonotype. The V call is TRBV6-6, the J call TRBJ1-6, with D possibly TRBD1 on 5 matching bases. The germline V gene has CDR1 MNHNY and CDR2 SVGAGI (reference sequence). This CDR3 is 15 amino acids long. The V end was cut by 0 bases, the J end by 10 bases, with 13 bases between. The CDR3 DNA reads TGTGCCAGCAGTTACTCGATTCGGGGCGCATCACCCCTCCACTTT. It specifies CASSYSIRGASPLHF.

The chain combines TRBV7-2 with TRBJ2-5, with D unclear. V lost 5 bases and J 1 base, leaving 8 bases between the germline ends. Germline V gene lookup returns CDR1 SGHTA and CDR2 FQGNSA. The CDR3 has 13 amino acids. This chain's CDR3 is CASSPRSQETQYF. For the CDR3, the DNA is TGTGCCAGCAGCCCCCGTTCCCAAGAGACCCAGTACTTC. The variable domain in full, with the rest retrieved from reference TRBV7-2 and TRBJ2-5, is GAGVSQSPSNKVTEKGKDVELRCDPISGHTALYWYRQSLGQGLEFLIYFQGNSAPDKSGLPSDRFSAERTGGSVSTLTIQRTQQEDSAVYLCASSPRSQETQYFGPGTRLLVL.

This clonotype was detected many times. This chain uses TRBV7-8 with TRBJ1-6, with D tentatively TRBD1 (6 bases). Trimming left V 3 bases short and J 14 bases short, with 11 bases between. The CDR3 contains 12 residues. CDR1 is SGHVS and CDR2 is FQNEAQ in the germline V gene. CDR3 region: CASSFNRETLHF. CDR3 nucleotides: TGTGCCAGCAGCTTTAACAGGGAAACCCTCCACTTT.

This clonotype showed up many times. This chain uses TRBV10-2 with TRBJ2-7; 7 bases match TRBD1. The CDR3 consists of 12 residues. The J segment lost 2 bases and the V segment lost 6 bases, leaving 1 base of the junction unmatched. CDR1 is WSHSY, CDR2 SAAADI, per germline. This CDR3 is CASSQGAYEQYF. The DNA for the CDR3 is TGCGCCAGCAGCCAGGGGGCCTACGAGCAGTACTTC.

This clonotype was seen only once. Possible read error: a much larger clone is one base away. The rearrangement joins TRBV19 to TRBJ2-3; 9 bases are shared with TRBD2. The CDR3 contains 16 residues. Losses at the gene ends were 5 bases for V and 8 bases for J; bases not matched to a gene: 14. In germline, CDR1 is LNHDA, CDR2 SQIVND (reference sequence). CDR3 region: CASSPSAGGPSGTQYF. CDR3 DNA sequence: TGTGCCAGTAGTCCCAGCGCGGGAGGGCCGAGCGGTACGCAGTATTTT.

To note about this clonotype: This may be a read error: a much more frequent sequence differs by one nucleotide. CDR3 amino acids: CASSQGFGGPYLNGYTF. The CDR3 nucleotides are TGCGCCAGCAGCCAAGGATTTGGGGGACCATACCTCAATGGCTACACCTTC. This chain connects TRBV4-1 to TRBJ1-2, with a weak D call TRBD1 (5 bases). Germline V gene lookup returns CDR1 MGHRA and CDR2 YSYEKL. The CDR3 is 17 residues long. Trimming took 1 base from V and 6 from J, leaving 21 bases between them.